This T cell receptor (beta chain) is drawn from a study of blood T cell repertoires in COVID-19 (dated by TCRdb to 2018 to 2021). A note on the overall study: Samples covering the acute and convalescent phases of COVID-19 were provided by collaborators in the United States, Italy and Spain. The prospective study material was composed of cDNA or gDNA derived from T cells, B-cell-depleted T cells, or PBMCs. The dataset comprised deeply sampled blood TCRbeta repertoires from subjects exposed to, actively infected with, or recovered from COVID-19. The repertoires were released in a freely available public database meant as a resource for research on the immune response to SARS-CoV-2. Samples came from the ongoing ImmuneRACE study (first 160 participants) plus 1,254 subjects from 6 global collaborators. The sample metadata nearly always contained a de-identified subject ID, COVID-19 status, age in years and sex. Where available, HLA class I and class II types were obtained from metadata supplied by the sample provider rather than from assay-based typing.

At one collaborating source in Seattle, patients were enrolled during active infection and were followed longitudinally through the course of disease. Collaborating institutions collected whole blood in K2EDTA tubes following their own protocols. For TCRbeta analysis, collaborators shipped samples as frozen whole blood, isolated PBMCs, or DNA extracted from either of those sample types. Results and caveats for the whole study, not just this receptor: The amount of clinical and demographic metadata varied by source and participant and was provided uncurated.

Germline trimming: 8 bases from V, 4 bases from J; junction bases outside gene matches: 13. The CDR3 starts with the cysteine, ends with the phenylalanine, and has 15 residues. Only the CDR3 DNA is retained, 45 bases long and in frame from the first base. CDR1 and CDR2, looked up from the germline V gene (reference sequence), are MNHEY and SMNVEV. TCRbeta CDR3 regions were amplified from genomic DNA by means of the immunoSEQ Assay, a bias-controlled multiplex PCR. The published analysis was carried out like this. Nucleated cell counts per sample were estimated from amplification of reference gene primers within the assay. To quantify the absolute abundance of each unique TCRbeta CDR3 rearrangement, sequence reads were collapsed and filtered. Productive Simpson clonality was computed per sample as the square root of Simpson's diversity index over productive rearrangements. Not all clones reach the TCRdb copy of this immuneACCESS table, which keeps in-frame sequences only. Checked studies attribute under half of the gap to unresolved V genes and leave the rest unexplained. The V and J calls and the clone size are those of that table, but D and trimming were determined from the DNA. A total of nearly 250,000 clones appear in this sample, more than 75% of them only once. The ten largest clones add up to about 5.4% of the sample.

Comment on this clone: Its antigen remains undetermined. No base-level quality is on record; no much larger clone is a single base apart.

This receptor was obtained from a woman of 80 years or more with COVID-19, enrolled during active disease. The sequenced sample was peripheral blood. The rearranged chain carries TRBV27 and TRBJ1-2, and 7 bases in between align with TRBD1. The CDR3 loop reads CASRGHTGVTYGYTF. The sequenced DNA: TGTGCCAGCCGCGGCCACACAGGGGTTACCTATGGCTACACCTTC.